The next 18 T cell receptor beta chains were all read from a single sample in a study of spatial heterogeneity in lung cancer. Study findings and constraints: One measure, the expanded intratumoral alpha and beta TCR count, tracked tumor mutation counts.

Stated time point: sample taken at primary tumor resection. For these TCRs, the target antigens are not known. TCRdb reprocessed the 5' RACE reads via MiXCR and lists one record per CDR3 protein. The profile covers some 6,700 distinct CDR3 sequences, with approximately 14% appearing a single time and about 10% taken by the ten largest. This specimen consisted of lung tumor tissue, obtained at surgery. All receptors come from a male donor with early-stage non-small cell lung cancer.

This clonotype has a count of ten or more. This beta chain is an unintended read in a library built for alpha chains; its size means little. The chain links TRBV9 to TRBJ2-2; D is tentatively TRBD1 or TRBD2 (6 bases each). Between the trimmed V and J ends, which lost 4 bases and 6 bases, there was a span of 16 bases. This CDR3 is built from 15 residues. Germline loops: CDR1 SGDLS, CDR2 YYNGEE. The CDR3 here is CASSTGATWPGELFF. Written as DNA, the CDR3 is TGTGCCAGCAGCACGGGGGCCACCTGGCCCGGGGAGCTGTTTTTT.

This clonotype was seen ten or more times. Because the library targeted alpha chains, this beta chain is an off-target read whose size means little. This chain uses TRBV30 with TRBJ2-1; D may be TRBD1 (6 bases). CDR1 and CDR2 from the germline V gene are GTSNPN and SVGIG (reference sequence). The CDR3 is made up of 15 amino acids. V was pared by 5 bases and J by 9 bases, with 23 bases between. The DNA of the CDR3 is TGTGCCTGGCACGCCCCCTGGGCAGGGGATTTTGAGCAGTTCTTC. This gives the protein CAWHAPWAGDFEQFF.

There are many counts of this clonotype. The library was built for alpha chains, so this beta chain is an off-target read and its size means little. The chain carries TRBV5-1 and TRBJ2-7; 13 bases match TRBD2. Germline loops: CDR1 SGHRS, CDR2 YFSETQ. V gave up 4 bases and J gave up 3 bases; unmatched junction bases: 10. This CDR3 comprises 17 residues. CDR3 DNA sequence: TGCGCCAGCAGCGGGGGACTAGCGGGATTGAAAAGCTACGAGCAGTACTTC. This encodes CASSGGLAGLKSYEQYF. The full variable domain, in which reference TRBV5-1 and TRBJ2-7 provide the parts outside the CDR3, is KAGVTQTPRYLIKTRGQQVTLSCSPISGHRSVSWYQQTPGQGLQFLFEYFSETQRNKGNFPGRFSGRQFSNSRSEMNVSTLELGDSALYLCASSGGLAGLKSYEQYFGPGTRLTVT.

By sample fraction, this clonotype is medium-sized. This beta chain appears as a stray read in a library generated for alpha chains; its size is not informative. The chain uses TRBV7-9 and TRBJ2-1; tentatively, D is TRBD1 (6 bases). V was trimmed by 3 bases and J by 4 bases, leaving 13 bases between them. Germline V CDR1 and CDR2: SEHNR, FQNEAQ (reference sequence). This CDR3 is 15 amino acids long. CDR3 residues: CASSFGQRTYNEQFF. The CDR3 DNA sequence: TGTGCCAGCAGCTTTGGACAGCGAACTTACAATGAGCAGTTCTTC.

This clonotype has at least ten counts. This beta chain is a stray sequence in a library constructed for alpha chains; its clone size is not meaningful. The chain is built from TRBV6-1 and TRBJ2-3; 7 bases map to TRBD2. In germline, CDR1 is MNHNS, CDR2 SASEGT. V lost 0 bases and J lost 0; bases outside the gene matches: 6. The CDR3 runs to 17 residues. The CDR3 nucleotides are TGTGCCAGCAGTGAAGCAGCGGGACTCTCTAGCACAGATACGCAGTATTTT. The encoded protein is CASSEAAGLSSTDTQYF.

By sample fraction, this clonotype is medium-sized. This beta chain came through as a stray read in a library set up for alpha chains, and its size says little. This chain joins TRBV20-1 and TRBJ1-3; D is undetermined. CDR3 length equals 14 residues. In germline, CDR1 is DFQATT, CDR2 SNEGSKA (reference sequence). V dropped 6 bases and J dropped 0 bases, with 12 bases sitting between them. Here the CDR3 DNA reads TGCAGTGCAACCGGCCCGAACTCTGGAAACACCATATATTTT. Protein product: CSATGPNSGNTIYF.

A note on this clonotype: A much larger clone lies a single base off, so this may be a read error. Because this beta chain is a stray read in a library intended to capture alpha chains, its abundance should not be given much weight. This sequence joins TRBV5-1 and TRBJ1-1; D ambiguous. The germline V gene encodes CDR1 SGHRS and CDR2 YFSETQ. This CDR3 spans 13 amino acids. The CDR3 region has the DNA TGCGCCGGCAGTCCCTTTATGAACACTGAAGCTTTCTTT. Its translation is CAGSPFMNTEAFF.

On this clonotype: This beta chain was picked up by a library intended for alpha chains and is off target, so its count carries little meaning. CDR3 region: CASSEVLQGSTFF. The CDR3 region has the DNA TGTGCCAGCAGTGAGGTGTTGCAGGGAAGTACGTTCTTC. The V and J genes are TRBV2 and TRBJ2-1, with D possibly being TRBD1 (5 bases). CDR1 is SNHLY and CDR2 is FYNNEI in the germline V gene. CDR3 size: 13 residues. The germline V and J ends were trimmed by 3 bases and 15 bases, with 18 bases remaining between them.

Comments on this clonotype: The size of this beta chain means little, since it is a stray read in a library made for alpha chains. The chain carries TRBV20-1 and TRBJ2-6; no definite D call. CDR1 and CDR2 (germline): DFQATT, SNEGSKA (reference sequence). Trimming cost V 5 bases and J 9 bases, with 11 bases left between them. This CDR3 region has 12 residues. The CDR3 nucleotides are TGCAGTGCTCCCCCCGGTGGCAACGTCCTGACTTTC. This gives the protein CSAPPGGNVLTF.

This clonotype has ten or more counts. Little can be read into the size of this beta chain, an off-target read in a library designed for alpha chains. The chain links TRBV5-1 to TRBJ1-2, with 8 bases aligning to TRBD1. The CDR3 is made up of 13 amino acids. The trim removed 5 bases at V and 2 bases at J, leaving 2 bases unmatched. Germline lookup yields CDR1 SGHRS and CDR2 YFSETQ. CDR3 sequence (DNA): TGCGCCAGCAGTCGGGACAGGAACTATGGCTACACCTTC. It yields the protein CASSRDRNYGYTF. Looking up the rest from reference TRBV5-1 and TRBJ1-2 gives the full variable domain: KAGVTQTPRYLIKTRGQQVTLSCSPISGHRSVSWYQQTPGQGLQFLFEYFSETQRNKGNFPGRFSGRQFSNSRSEMNVSTLELGDSALYLCASSRDRNYGYTFGSGTRLTVV.

Ten or more counts support this clonotype. This beta chain slipped into a library made for alpha chains as a stray read, so its size is not meaningful. The chain is built from TRBV4-3 and TRBJ1-4; the D is unclear. CDR3 length: 14 amino acids. Trimming left V 2 bases short and J 2 bases short, with 6 bases between. Germline values: CDR1 LGHNA, CDR2 YSLEER. CDR3 coding DNA: TGCGCCAGCAGCCAATACGGTACTAATGAAAAACTGTTTTTT. Residues: CASSQYGTNEKLFF.

This clonotype was detected many times. This beta chain lies outside the target of a library built for alpha chains; its clone size means little. The rearrangement uses TRBV4-1 and TRBJ1-2, with D unclear. Germline V gene sequence: CDR1 MGHRA, CDR2 YSYEKL. Trimming stripped 1 base from V and 5 bases from J, with 17 bases between. The CDR3 covers 16 residues. This CDR3 reads CASSQVSGSSLYGYTF. The CDR3 DNA is TGCGCCAGCAGCCAAGTCTCAGGCAGCTCGCTATATGGCTACACCTTC.

This clonotype was detected many times. This beta chain is a stray read from a library made for alpha chains; its abundance is not meaningful. The chain is built from TRBV6-5 and TRBJ2-3, with 8 bases aligning to TRBD2. V lost 5 bases and J lost 8; bases outside the gene matches: 6. CDR3 length equals 13 residues. Per germline, CDR1 MNHEY and CDR2 SVGAGI. The CDR3 region has the DNA TGTGCCAGCAGTCGACAAGCGGGAGTTACGCAGTATTTT. This gives the protein CASSRQAGVTQYF.

This clonotype is medium-sized by share. As an off-target read in a library built for alpha chains, this beta chain has a frequency of little significance. The V gene is TRBV1, the J gene TRBJ1-4; TRBD1, the table's D call, lacks a check against the DNA. TRBV1 is flagged as a pseudogene. CDR3 length: 16 residues. The CDR3 here is CTSSQDRRGDNEKLFF. Here the CDR3 DNA reads TGCACCAGCAGCCAAGATAGGAGAGGGGATAATGAAAAACTGTTTTTT.

On this clonotype: Because this beta chain is a stray read in a library intended to capture alpha chains, its abundance should not be given much weight. The chain uses TRBV4-3 and TRBJ1-5; no clear D. Trimming shortened V by 0 bases and J by 0 bases, and 3 bases separated the two germline ends. This CDR3 is 14 amino acids long. Germline V gives CDR1 LGHNA, CDR2 YSLEER. CDR3 in DNA: TGCGCCAGCAGCCAAGAATTTAGCAATCAGCCCCAGCATTTT. This codes for CASSQEFSNQPQHF.

This clonotype was picked up a small number of times. A library made for alpha chains picked up this beta chain off target, so its size means little. The J gene is TRBJ2-2, the V gene TRBV24-1; possibly TRBD2 for D (6 bases). This CDR3 has 15 residues. Germline loops: CDR1 KGHDR, CDR2 SFDVKD. Trimming cost V 3 bases and J 4 bases, with 11 bases left between them. The CDR3 is CATSDPAGRTGELFF. For the CDR3, the DNA is TGTGCCACCAGTGATCCGGCGGGGCGCACCGGGGAGCTGTTTTTT.

By sample share, this clonotype is medium-sized. A library prepared for alpha chains yielded this beta chain as an off-target read; its size is of little meaning. V gene TRBV10-3 combines with J gene TRBJ1-1, with 8 bases aligning to TRBD1. The CDR3 has 14 residues. With V trimmed by 6 bases and J by 1 base, 4 bases remained unmatched. Germline loops: CDR1 ENHRY, CDR2 SYGVKD. DNA for the CDR3: TGTGCCATCAGATCAGACAGGGGGAACACTGAAGCTTTCTTT. Residues: CAIRSDRGNTEAFF.

This clonotype rates as medium-sized. For a library built for alpha chains, this beta chain is a stray read; little rests on its size. This rearrangement joins TRBV6-6 to TRBJ1-5, with unresolved D. The CDR3 has 14 amino acids. V lost 6 bases and J lost 5, with 14 bases in between. Germline CDR1 is MNHNY and CDR2 is SVGAGI (reference sequence). The CDR3 region is CASSLRGLYQPQHF. The DNA of the CDR3 is TGTGCCAGCAGCTTAAGAGGGTTATATCAGCCCCAGCATTTT.